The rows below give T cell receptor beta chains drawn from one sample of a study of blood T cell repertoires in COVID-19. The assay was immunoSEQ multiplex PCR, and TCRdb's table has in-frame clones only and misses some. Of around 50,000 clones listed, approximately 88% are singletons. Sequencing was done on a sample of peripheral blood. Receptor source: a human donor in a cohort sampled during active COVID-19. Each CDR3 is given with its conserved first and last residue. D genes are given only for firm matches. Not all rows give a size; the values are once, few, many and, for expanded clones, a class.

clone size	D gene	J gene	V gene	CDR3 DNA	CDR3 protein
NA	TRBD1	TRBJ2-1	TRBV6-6	TGTGCCGCTTCCGGGACAGCGTTCGATGAGCAGTTCTTC	CAASGTAFDEQFF
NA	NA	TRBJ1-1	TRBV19	TGTGCCAGTAGTATAGATGGACAGACGAACACTGAAGCTTTCTTT	CASSIDGQTNTEAFF
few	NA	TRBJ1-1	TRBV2	TGTGCCAGCAGTGTATCTGACACCGGCACTGAAGCTTTCTTT	CASSVSDTGTEAFF
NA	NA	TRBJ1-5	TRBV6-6	TGTGCCAGCAGTTTTGTGAGGGGCAATCAGCCCCAGCATTTT	CASSFVRGNQPQHF
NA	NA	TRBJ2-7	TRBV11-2	TGTGCCAGCGGAAGCTTAGAGTGGGCTCCCCTCTACGAGCAGTACTTC	CASGSLEWAPLYEQYF
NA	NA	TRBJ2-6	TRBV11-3	TGTGCCAGCAGCTCAGACTCGGCCAACGTCCTGACTTTC	CASSSDSANVLTF
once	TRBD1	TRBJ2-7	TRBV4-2	TGTGCCAGCAGCCTCGAGACAGGGCCCTCCTACGAGCAGTACTTC	CASSLETGPSYEQYF
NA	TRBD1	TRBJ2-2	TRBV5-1	TGCGCCAGCAGCTTGTACCAGGGGGCGTCCGCCGGGGAGCTGTTTTTT	CASSLYQGASAGELFF
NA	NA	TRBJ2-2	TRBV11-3	TGTGCCAGCAGCTTCGGACATTCCAACACCGGGGAGCTGTTTTTT	CASSFGHSNTGELFF
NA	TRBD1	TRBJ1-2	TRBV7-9	TGTGCCAGCACCCGAGACAGGGGGCTCTATGGCTACACCTTC	CASTRDRGLYGYTF
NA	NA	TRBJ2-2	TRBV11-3	TGTGCCAGCAGCTTGGGCAGGGTGGGCACCGGGGAGCTGTTTTTT	CASSLGRVGTGELFF
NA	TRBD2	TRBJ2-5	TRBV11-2	TGTGCCAGCAGCTTCTCCAGACTAGCGGGGGGTGGAGAGACCCAGTACTTC	CASSFSRLAGGGETQYF
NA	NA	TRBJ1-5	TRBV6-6	TGTGCCAGCAGCCCCAGGGGCAGCAATCAGCCCCAGCATTTT	CASSPRGSNQPQHF
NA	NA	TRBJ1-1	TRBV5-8	TGTGCCAGCAGCCGAGGACAGCTGAACACTGAAGCTTTCTTT	CASSRGQLNTEAFF
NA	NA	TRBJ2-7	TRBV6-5	TGTGCCAGCAGACTGGGGGAGGCCTCCTACGAGCAGTACTTC	CASRLGEASYEQYF
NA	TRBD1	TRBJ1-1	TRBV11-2	TGTGCCAGCAGCCGACAGGGTAACACTGAAGCTTTCTTT	CASSRQGNTEAFF
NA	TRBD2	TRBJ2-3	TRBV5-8	TGTGCCAGCAGCTCCAGGGGGCTAGCGGGAGCCACAGATACGCAGTATTTT	CASSSRGLAGATDTQYF
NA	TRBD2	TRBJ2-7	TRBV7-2	TGTGCCAGCAGCCCCCGGGGGGGGGCTTCGTACGAGCAGTACTTC	CASSPRGGASYEQYF
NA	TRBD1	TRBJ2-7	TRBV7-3	TGTGCCAGCAGTTCCGGGACAGGGTCACGGCAGTACTTC	CASSSGTGSRQYF
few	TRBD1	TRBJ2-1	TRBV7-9	TGTGCCAGCAGCCTCGGTAGGACAGGGGGTTGGGATGAGCAGTTCTTC	CASSLGRTGGWDEQFF
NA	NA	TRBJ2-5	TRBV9	TGTGCCAGCAGCGTACCGACGGTTTTTGGGGCTGGGACCCAGTACTTC	CASSVPTVFGAGTQYF
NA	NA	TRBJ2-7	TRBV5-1	TGCGCCAGCACCCCACGAGCTGAGGGCTCCTACGAGCAGTACTTC	CASTPRAEGSYEQYF
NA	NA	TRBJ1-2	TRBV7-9	TGTGCCAGCAGCTTAGACGGCAGGGCCTATGGCTACACCTTC	CASSLDGRAYGYTF
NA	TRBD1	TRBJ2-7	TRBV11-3	TGTGCCAGCAGCTTTTTCTGGGACAGGCACTACGAGCAGTACTTC	CASSFFWDRHYEQYF
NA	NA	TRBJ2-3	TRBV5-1	TGCGCCAGCAGCTTTGGGGGCATTAGCACAGATACGCAGTATTTT	CASSFGGISTDTQYF
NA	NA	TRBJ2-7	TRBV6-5	TGTGCCAGCAGTTACTCTAACAGCAACTACGAGCAGTACTTC	CASSYSNSNYEQYF
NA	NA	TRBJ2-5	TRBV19	TGTGCCAGTAGCCAGGGGATACAAGAGACCCAGTACTTC	CASSQGIQETQYF
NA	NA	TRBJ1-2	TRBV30	TGTGCCTGGAGAGGGGCGGGGGGCGCAGGGACCTTC	CAWRGAGGAGTF
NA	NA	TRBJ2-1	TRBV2	TGTGCCAGCAGTGGGCGGGCTGAGAATGAGCAGTTCTTC	CASSGRAENEQFF
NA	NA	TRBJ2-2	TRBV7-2	TGTGCCAGCAGCTTATGGGGCCTGAACACCGGGGAGCTGTTTTTT	CASSLWGLNTGELFF
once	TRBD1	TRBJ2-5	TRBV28	TGTGCCAGCACCGATGGGACAGCACAAGAGACCCAGTACTTC	CASTDGTAQETQYF
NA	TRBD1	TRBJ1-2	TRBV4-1	TGCGCCAGCAGCGCGATGGGACAGGGGGTTAGAGGCTACACCTTC	CASSAMGQGVRGYTF